The clone carrying this TCR beta chain was seen many times. This entry belongs to a study of neurological immune-mediated disorders. The germline V gene encodes CDR1 SGDLS and CDR2 YYNGEE. Trimming cost V 3 bases and J 0 bases, with 12 bases left between them. The CDR3 is 16 amino acids. Using its own MiXCR run on the 5' RACE reads, TCRdb lists one record per CDR3 protein. The table records about 33,000 distinct CDR3 sequences, around 1.5% of them present only once. The source of this sequence is a woman in her twenties or thirties with multiple sclerosis. Sequencing input: PBMCs. The chain employs TRBV9 and TRBJ2-2; TRBD1 might be the D (6 bases). In DNA, the CDR3 is TGTGCCAGCAGCGCCACCGACAGGACGAACACCGGGGAGCTGTTTTTT. As protein: CASSATDRTNTGELFF. The variable domain in full, completed from reference TRBV9 and TRBJ2-2, reads DSGVTQTPKHLITATGQRVTLRCSPRSGDLSVYWYQQSLDQGLQFLIQYYNGEERAKGNILERFSAQQFPDLHSELNLSSLELGDSALYFCASSATDRTNTGELFFGEGSRLTVL.